This T cell receptor (beta chain) is drawn from a study of chemoradiotherapy in HPV16-positive cancers. V shed 4 bases and J shed 6 bases, with 5 bases lying between them. The CDR3 has 11 residues. Germline values: CDR1 MNHNY, CDR2 SVGAGI (reference sequence). Only in-frame clones appear in the TCRdb table, and some are missing; sequencing was by immunoSEQ multiplex PCR. The profile shows under 40,000 clones, roughly 87% of them singletons. The origin of this receptor is a human donor with HPV-associated anogenital cancer. The chain is built from TRBV6-6 and TRBJ2-3; unclear D gene. The sample consisted of blood, taken from a patient who underwent chemoradiotherapy. CDR3 region: CASSSSDTQYF. CDR3 nucleotide sequence: TGTGCCAGCAGTTCCTCGGATACGCAGTATTTT.